This TCR beta chain was documented in a study of beta chain features in type 1 diabetes. Regarding the study as a whole: Cells with high TCR expression could be over-represented by cDNA sequencing.

Reverse transcribing all isolated RNA meant expressed TCRB transcripts were sequenced. The study sequenced naive, central memory and regulatory T cell samples to an average of around 3.4 million reads. TCRdb's table, derived via immunoSEQ multiplex PCR, lists solely in-frame clones and lacks some. The sample lists over 300,000 clones, 8% seen once, with 0.44% in the top ten. This CDR3 is 17 amino acids long. Germline V gene data show CDR1 as SGHRS and CDR2 as YFSETQ. Trimming left V 4 bases short and J 5 bases short, with 21 bases between. Averaging about 116 mL, one heparinised blood draw came from each individual donor. On this clone itself: Its antigen is still unknown.

The chain is built from TRBV5-1 and TRBJ2-2, with D perhaps TRBD1 (6 bases). The TCR originated in a woman aged 18-35 years in good health. Sequencing was carried out using central memory CD4+ T cells from blood. CDR3 in DNA: TGCGCCAGCAGCGACCCCACAGGGTTATTCGGAACCGGGGAGCTGTTTTTT. It codes for CASSDPTGLFGTGELFF.